This T cell receptor (beta chain) was sequenced in a study of early T cells in non-severe SARS-CoV-2 infection. Study summary: With bulk RNA from unsorted whole blood as input, sequencing yielded unpaired chains.

V lost 1 base, J lost 10 bases, and 11 bases lay in between. The CDR3 length is 14 residues. CDR1 is SEHNR, CDR2 FQNEAQ, per germline (reference sequence). This clonotype occurred many times. Researchers attached unique molecular identifiers to individual cDNA molecules. TCRdb independently ran MiXCR on the 5' RACE reads; one entry per CDR3 protein. The sample shows about 54,000 distinct CDR3 sequences, around 7% of them seen only once. The chain couples TRBV7-9 to TRBJ1-6; no clear D gene. The receptor comes from an adult who was a healthcare worker with PCR-confirmed SARS-CoV-2 infection or an uninfected control (not recorded which). Sequenced here: whole blood, sampled at baseline. Here the CDR3 reads CASSLVGLGSPLHF. The CDR3 DNA is TGTGCCAGCAGCTTAGTAGGTCTGGGGTCACCCCTCCACTTT.